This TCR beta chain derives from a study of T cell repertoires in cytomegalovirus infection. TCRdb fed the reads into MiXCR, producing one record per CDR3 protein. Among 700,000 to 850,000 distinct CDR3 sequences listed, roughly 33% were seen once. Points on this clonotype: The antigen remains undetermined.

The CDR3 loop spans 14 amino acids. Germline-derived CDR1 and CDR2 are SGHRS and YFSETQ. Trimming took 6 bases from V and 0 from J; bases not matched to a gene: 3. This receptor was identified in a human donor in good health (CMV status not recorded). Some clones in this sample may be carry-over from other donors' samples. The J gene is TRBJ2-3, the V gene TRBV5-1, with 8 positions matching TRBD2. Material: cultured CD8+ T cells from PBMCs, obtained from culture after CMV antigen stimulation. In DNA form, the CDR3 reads TGCGCCAGCACCAGCGGGGGCAGCACAGATACGCAGTATTTT. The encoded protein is CASTSGGSTDTQYF.